This T cell receptor (beta chain) appears in the sequencing data of a study of cytomegalovirus exposure and HLA in healthy donors. Findings of the study overall: In vitro, three CMV-associated chains proved specific for CMV antigens.

The PCR was carried out with 60 Vbeta primers and 13 Jbeta primers. Only in-frame clones appear in the TCRdb table, and some are missing; sequencing was by immunoSEQ multiplex PCR. The table includes over 150,000 clones, approximately 79% detected once. V gave up 0 bases and J gave up 6 bases, with 10 bases separating them. Germline CDR1 and CDR2: ENHRY and SYGVKD. The CDR3 length is 14 residues. This clone was detected once. The antigen is unknown. The V gene is TRBV10-3, the J gene TRBJ2-3; the D is unclear. Sequencing was performed on PBMCs. This clonotype originated in a human donor in good health. In DNA form, the CDR3 reads TGTGCCATCAGTGAGTCTGCCTGGGCCGATACGCAGTATTTT. Its translation: CAISESAWADTQYF.